This T cell receptor (beta chain) was obtained from a study of glioma-infiltrating T cells. There are many counts of this clonotype. Losses at the gene ends were 5 bases for V and 9 bases for J; bases not matched to a gene: 8. The CDR3 is 15 amino acids. Germline V CDR1 and CDR2: SGHTA, FQGTGA. Amplification of TCR alpha and beta CDR3 regions from RNA used iRepertoire nested multiplex PCR. TCRdb re-called the multiplex PCR reads through MiXCR, storing one row per CDR3 protein. The sample holds 100,000 to 150,000 distinct CDR3 sequences; around 23% are singletons and the top ten take 13% to 15%. Sequenced material: glioma tissue, nonneoplastic brain tissue, or PBMCs (not recorded which). The TCR was taken from a human donor with low-grade glioma or glioblastoma, undergoing nonglioma brain surgery, or in good health (not recorded which). The chain uses TRBV7-3 and TRBJ2-1, with 12 bases identical to TRBD2. This CDR3 reads CASSLAGGGLGEQFF. As DNA, the CDR3 is TGTGCCAGCAGCCTAGCGGGAGGGGGGTTGGGTGAGCAGTTCTTC.